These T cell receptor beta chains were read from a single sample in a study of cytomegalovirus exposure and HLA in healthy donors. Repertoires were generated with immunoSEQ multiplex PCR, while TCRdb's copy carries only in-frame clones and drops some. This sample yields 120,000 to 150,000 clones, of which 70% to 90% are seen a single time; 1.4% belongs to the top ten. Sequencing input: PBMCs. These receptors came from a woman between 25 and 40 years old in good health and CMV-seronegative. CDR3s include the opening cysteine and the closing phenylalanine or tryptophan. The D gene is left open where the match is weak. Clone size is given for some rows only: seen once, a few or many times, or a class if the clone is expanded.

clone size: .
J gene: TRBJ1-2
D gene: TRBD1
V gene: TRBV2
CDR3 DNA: TGTGCCAGCGCCCGGGACAGGTGGACCTATGGCTACACCTTC
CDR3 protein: CASARDRWTYGYTF

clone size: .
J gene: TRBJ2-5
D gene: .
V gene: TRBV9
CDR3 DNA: TGTGCCAGCAGCGTAGGGTCAGGCTCCGAGACCCAGTACTTC
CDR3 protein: CASSVGSGSETQYF

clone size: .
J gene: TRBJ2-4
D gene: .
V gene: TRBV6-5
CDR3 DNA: TGTGCCAGCAGTTACCCGGAGGGTGAGCTTACGAACATTCAGTACTTC
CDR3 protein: CASSYPEGELTNIQYF

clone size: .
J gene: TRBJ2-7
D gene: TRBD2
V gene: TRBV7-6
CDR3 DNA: TGTGCCAGCAGCCCGGGACTAGCCGCCGAGCAGTACTTC
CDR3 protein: CASSPGLAAEQYF

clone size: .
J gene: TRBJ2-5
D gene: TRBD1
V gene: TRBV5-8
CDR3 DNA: TGTGCCAGCAGCTCAGGGACAGGGTGGGAGACCCAGTACTTC
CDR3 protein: CASSSGTGWETQYF

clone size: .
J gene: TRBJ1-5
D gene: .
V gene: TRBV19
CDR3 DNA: TGTGCCAGTAGTATACCCGGGTTGACCCAGCATTTT
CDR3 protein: CASSIPGLTQHF

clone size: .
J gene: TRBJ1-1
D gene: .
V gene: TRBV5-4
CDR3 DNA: TGTGCCAGCAGCTTTATTTCCGGGGGTCACACTGAAGCTTTCTTT
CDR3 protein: CASSFISGGHTEAFF

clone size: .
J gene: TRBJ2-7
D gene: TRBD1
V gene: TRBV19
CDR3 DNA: TGTGCCAGTAGTGCCCACGGACAGGGGGCCTTTTCGCCCGAGCAGTACTTC
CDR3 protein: CASSAHGQGAFSPEQYF

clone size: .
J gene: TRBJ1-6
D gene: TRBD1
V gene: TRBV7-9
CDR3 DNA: TGTGCCAGCAGCTCGGCCTCGGGACAGGGGCATTCACCCCTCCACTTT
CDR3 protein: CASSSASGQGHSPLHF

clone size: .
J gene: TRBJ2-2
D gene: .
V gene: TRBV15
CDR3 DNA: TGTGCCACCAGCAGAGATTCTTTCGGGGAGCTGTTTTTT
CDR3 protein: CATSRDSFGELFF

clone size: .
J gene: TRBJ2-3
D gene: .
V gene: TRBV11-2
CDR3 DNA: TGTGCCAGCAGCCCGTCGACTTCCCCCACAGATACGCAGTATTTT
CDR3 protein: CASSPSTSPTDTQYF

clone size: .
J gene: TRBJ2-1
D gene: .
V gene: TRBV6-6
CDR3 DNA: TGTGCCAGCAGTTACTTACAGTTAAACAATGAGCAGTTCTTC
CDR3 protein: CASSYLQLNNEQFF

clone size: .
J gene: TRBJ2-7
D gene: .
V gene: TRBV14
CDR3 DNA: TGTGCCAGCAGCCCAGGAATAGGAGGGGTGTTCTACGAGCAGTACTTC
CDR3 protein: CASSPGIGGVFYEQYF

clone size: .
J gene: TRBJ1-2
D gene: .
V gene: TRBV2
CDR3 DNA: TGTGCCAGCAGCCAAACGGGCCAAACATGGACAAATGGCTACACCTTC
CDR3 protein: CASSQTGQTWTNGYTF

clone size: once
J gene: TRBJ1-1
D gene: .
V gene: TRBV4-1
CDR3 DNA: TGCGCCAGCAGCCAAGGCTGGAGCTCAGAAGCTTTCTTT
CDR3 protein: CASSQGWSSEAFF

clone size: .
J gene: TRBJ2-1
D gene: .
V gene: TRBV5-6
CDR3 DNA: TGTGCCAGCAGCTTGTCGGGGATAACCTCCCAGATCTTC
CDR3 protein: CASSLSGITSQIF

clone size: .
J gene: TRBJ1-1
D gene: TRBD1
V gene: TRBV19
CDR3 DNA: TGTGCCAGTAGTTACCGTTTGGGACAGGGGAATGCTGAAGCTTTCTTT
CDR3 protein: CASSYRLGQGNAEAFF

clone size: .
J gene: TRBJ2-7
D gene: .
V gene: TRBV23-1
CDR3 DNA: TGCGCCAGCAGGAATAACCGGGGTCGCTACGAGCAGTACTTC
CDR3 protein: CASRNNRGRYEQYF

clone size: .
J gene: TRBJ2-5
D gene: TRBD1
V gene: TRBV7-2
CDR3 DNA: TGTGCCAGCAGCTTAGTAGGGACAGGGGGCAAGCGAGAGACCCAGTACTTC
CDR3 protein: CASSLVGTGGKRETQYF

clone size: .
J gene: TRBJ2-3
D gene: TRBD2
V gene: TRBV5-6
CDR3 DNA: TGTGCCAGCAGCTTGTCGATCAGCGGGGGGACCACAGATACGCAGTATTTT
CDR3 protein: CASSLSISGGTTDTQYF

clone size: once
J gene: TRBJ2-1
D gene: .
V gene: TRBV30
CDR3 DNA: TGTGCCTGGACAGCCGGCAGGGGATTAAATGAGCAGTTCTTC
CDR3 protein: CAWTAGRGLNEQFF

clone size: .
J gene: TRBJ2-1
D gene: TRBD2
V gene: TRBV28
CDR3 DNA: TGTGCCAGCACCAAGGGCGGGGGGGGGAATGAGCAGTTCTTC
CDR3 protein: CASTKGGGGNEQFF

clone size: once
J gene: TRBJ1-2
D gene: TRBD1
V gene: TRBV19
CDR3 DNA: TGTGCCAGTAGTACACAGGGGGCGCGAGGCTACACCTTC
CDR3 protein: CASSTQGARGYTF

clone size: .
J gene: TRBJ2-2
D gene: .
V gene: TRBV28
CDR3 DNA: TGTGCCAGCGGGGGGGCGGGACACACCGGGGAGCTGTTTTTT
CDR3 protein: CASGGAGHTGELFF

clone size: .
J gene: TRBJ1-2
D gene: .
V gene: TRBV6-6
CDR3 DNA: TGTGCCAGCAGTTACAAGGACAGCTCCTATGGCTACACCTTC
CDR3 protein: CASSYKDSSYGYTF

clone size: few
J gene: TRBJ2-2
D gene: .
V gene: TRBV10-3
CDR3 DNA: TGTGCCATCAGTGCGGGTTCGAACCGGGGCGGGGAGCTGTTTTTT
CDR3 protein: CAISAGSNRGGELFF

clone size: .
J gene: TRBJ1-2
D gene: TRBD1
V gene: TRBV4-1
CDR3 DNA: TGCGCCAGCACCCTGACAGGGCGAATAAACTATGGCTACACCTTC
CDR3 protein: CASTLTGRINYGYTF

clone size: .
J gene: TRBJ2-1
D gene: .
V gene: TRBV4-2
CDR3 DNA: TGTGCCAGCAGCCAAGGGAGTGGCAATGAGCAGTTCTTC
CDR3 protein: CASSQGSGNEQFF